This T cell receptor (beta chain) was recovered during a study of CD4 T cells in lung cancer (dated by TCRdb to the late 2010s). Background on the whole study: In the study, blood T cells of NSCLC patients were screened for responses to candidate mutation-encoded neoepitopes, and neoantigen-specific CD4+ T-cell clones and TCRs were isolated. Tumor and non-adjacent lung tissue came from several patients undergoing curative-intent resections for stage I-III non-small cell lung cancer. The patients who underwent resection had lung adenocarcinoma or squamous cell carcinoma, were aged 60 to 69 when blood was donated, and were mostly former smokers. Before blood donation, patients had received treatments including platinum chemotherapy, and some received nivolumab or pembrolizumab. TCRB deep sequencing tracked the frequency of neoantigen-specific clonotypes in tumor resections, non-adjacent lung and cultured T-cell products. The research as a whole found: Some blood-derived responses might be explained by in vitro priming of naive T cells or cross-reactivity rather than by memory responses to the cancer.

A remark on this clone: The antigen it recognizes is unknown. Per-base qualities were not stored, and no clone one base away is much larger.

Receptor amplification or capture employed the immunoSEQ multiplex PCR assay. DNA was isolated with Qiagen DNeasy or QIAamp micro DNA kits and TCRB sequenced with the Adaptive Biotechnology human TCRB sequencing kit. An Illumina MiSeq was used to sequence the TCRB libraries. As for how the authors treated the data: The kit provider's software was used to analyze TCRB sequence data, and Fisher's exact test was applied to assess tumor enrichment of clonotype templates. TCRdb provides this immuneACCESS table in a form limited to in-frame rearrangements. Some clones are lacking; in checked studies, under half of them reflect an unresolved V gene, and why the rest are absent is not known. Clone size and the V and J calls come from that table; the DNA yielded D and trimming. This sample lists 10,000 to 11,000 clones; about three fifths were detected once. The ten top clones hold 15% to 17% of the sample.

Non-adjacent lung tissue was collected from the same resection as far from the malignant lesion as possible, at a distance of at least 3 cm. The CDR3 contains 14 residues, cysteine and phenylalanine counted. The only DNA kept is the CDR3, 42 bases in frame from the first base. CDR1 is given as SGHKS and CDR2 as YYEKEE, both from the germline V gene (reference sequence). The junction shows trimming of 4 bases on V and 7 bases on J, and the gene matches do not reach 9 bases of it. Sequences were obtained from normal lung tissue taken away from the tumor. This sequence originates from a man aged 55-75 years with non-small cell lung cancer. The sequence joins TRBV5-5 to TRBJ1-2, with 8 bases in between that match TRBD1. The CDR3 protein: CASSPDRVIGGYTF. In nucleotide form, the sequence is TGTGCCAGCAGCCCGGACAGGGTGATAGGTGGCTACACCTTC.